Described below is a single T cell receptor (beta chain) sequence and its context. It has no known antigen specificity. No base-level quality is on record; no much larger clone is a single base apart. The source of the sample is a study of blood T cell repertoires in COVID-19 (dated by TCRdb to 2018 to 2021). A note on the overall study: Samples covering the acute and convalescent phases of COVID-19 were provided by collaborators in the United States, Italy and Spain. A freely available public database, intended as a resource for researchers studying the immune response to SARS-CoV-2, is where the repertoires were released. HLA class I and class II types, where available, came from metadata supplied by the sample provider rather than from assay-based typing. The samples were drawn from two sources: the first 160 participants of the ongoing ImmuneRACE study, and fewer than 1,500 subjects contributed by 6 global collaborators. The material from the prospective study consisted of cDNA or gDNA derived from T cells, B-cell-depleted T cells, or PBMCs. Subjects who had been exposed to COVID-19, were actively infected with it, or had recovered from it provided the deeply sampled blood TCRbeta repertoires that made up the dataset. Sample metadata almost always included a de-identified subject ID, COVID-19 status, age in years and sex. Paper-wide results and their limitations: The quantity of clinical and demographic metadata differed by source and by participant and was supplied without curation.

TCRbeta CDR3 regions were amplified from genomic DNA by means of the immunoSEQ Assay, a bias-controlled multiplex PCR. On the study's bioinformatics: The number of nucleated cells in each sample was estimated from the amplification of reference gene primers within the assay. Sequence reads were collapsed and filtered to measure the absolute abundance of every unique TCRbeta CDR3 rearrangement. For each sample, productive Simpson clonality was calculated by taking the square root of Simpson's diversity index across productive rearrangements. TCRdb re-hosts the immuneACCESS table, in-frame sequences only. Its copies lack some clones; in the studies checked, an unresolved V gene accounts for under half of them, and the cause for the rest is not known. That table is the source of V, J and clone size, and D and trimming were worked out from the DNA. For this sample the table gives about 33,000 clones, of which over 65% were detected only once. The biggest ten clones account for 16% of the sample.

CDR1 and CDR2 were assigned from the germline V gene as KGHSH and LQKENI. The CDR3, from cysteine to phenylalanine, totals 15 residues. Here the CDR3 DNA is all that survives: 45 bases in frame from base 1. The germline V end is reduced by 5 bases and the J end by 2 bases; junction bases left unmatched: 2. The collaborating institutions used their own protocols to collect whole blood in K2EDTA tubes. For TCRbeta analysis, collaborators shipped samples as frozen whole blood, isolated PBMCs, or DNA extracted from either of those sample types. The sequence was collected from a man in his sixties or seventies with acute or convalescent COVID-19. Input material: peripheral blood. The rearranged segments are TRBV18 and TRBJ2-5; a stretch of 13 junction bases matches TRBD2. The sequenced DNA: TGTGCCAGCTCAGAGACTAGCGGGGGGCAAGAGACCCAGTACTTC. This encodes CASSETSGGQETQYF.